This T cell receptor beta chain came from a study of beta chain features in type 1 diabetes. This clone appeared a few times. Its antigen remains unknown. Expressed TCRB transcripts were sequenced because the entire RNA isolate underwent reverse transcription. Assay: immunoSEQ multiplex PCR; the TCRdb copy retains only in-frame clones and omits some. The sample consists of more than 150,000 clones, about 13% of them appearing once. Germline V gene sequence: CDR1 SGHNT, CDR2 YENEEA. Unmatched junction bases numbered 6, after V lost 3 bases and J lost 6 bases. This CDR3 has 15 amino acids. Sampling consisted of one heparinised blood draw per donor, averaging roughly 100 mL. Study-level points and caveats: At VDJ recombination sites, type 1 diabetes patients had fewer insertions and more deleted nucleotides.

The sample comprised central memory CD4+ T cells from blood. This receptor was identified in a woman between 18 and 30 years old in good health. The V and J genes are TRBV11-3 and TRBJ2-1, with 9 bases aligning to TRBD2. DNA for the CDR3: TGTGCCAGCAGCTTGGCTAGCGGGATCTCCAATGAGCAGTTCTTC. Encoded protein: CASSLASGISNEQFF.